Listed here are 22 T cell receptor beta chains from one sample, sequenced in a study of OX40 agonist ivuxolimab in advanced cancers. Assay: immunoSEQ multiplex PCR; the TCRdb copy retains only in-frame clones and omits some. The table lists 70,000 to 95,000 clones, about 86% of them singletons, with around 0.8% in the top ten. The source was CD4+ or CD8+ T cells sorted from blood, collected in a trial of the OX40 agonist ivuxolimab. The receptors here all came from an adult with an advanced solid tumor such as melanoma, head and neck, liver or kidney cancer.

The rearrangement joins TRBV4-3 to TRBJ1-5; D uncertain. CDR3 size: 16 residues. V lost 0 bases and J 7 bases, leaving 16 bases between the germline ends. CDR1 is LGHNA, CDR2 YSLEER, per germline. CDR3 nucleotide sequence: TGCGCCAGCAGCCAAGAGCCATTGACGGGCCGGCAGCCCCAGCATTTT. Amino acids: CASSQEPLTGRQPQHF.

The chain links TRBV5-1 to TRBJ1-5; weak D call: TRBD1 (5 bases). Germline V CDR1 and CDR2: SGHRS, YFSETQ. Trimming removed 2 bases from V and 0 bases from J, with 9 bases in between. The CDR3 totals 15 residues. In nucleotides, the CDR3 is TGCGCCAGCAGCTTATGGGGGGTTAGCAATCAGCCCCAGCATTTT. Translation gives CASSLWGVSNQPQHF.

The chain links TRBV28 to TRBJ1-6; TRBD1 matches 8 bases. CDR3 length: 15 residues. V gave up 5 bases and J gave up 6 bases; unmatched junction bases: 6. Germline loops: CDR1 MDHEN, CDR2 SYDVKM. The CDR3 DNA reads TGTGCCAGCAGTCCCCGGACAGGGTTTAATTCACCCCTCCACTTT. It translates to CASSPRTGFNSPLHF.

The chain links TRBV28 to TRBJ2-1; D is uncertain. CDR3 length: 11 amino acids. Trimming shortened V by 2 bases and J by 15 bases, and 11 bases separated the two germline ends. Germline V gives CDR1 MDHEN, CDR2 SYDVKM. The CDR3 reads CASSLTSAPFF. The CDR3 region has the DNA TGTGCCAGCAGTTTAACAAGCGCTCCGTTCTTC.

This chain uses TRBV2 with TRBJ1-2; no firm D call. The CDR3 extends over 11 amino acids. V dropped 6 bases and J dropped 4 bases, with 6 bases sitting between them. Per the germline V gene, CDR1 is SNHLY and CDR2 is FYNNEI. The CDR3: CASREFYGYTF. DNA for the CDR3: TGTGCCAGCAGGGAGTTCTATGGCTACACCTTC.

The sample holds one count of this clone. This chain uses TRBV13 with TRBJ1-1; no clear D. Between the trimmed V and J ends, which lost 4 bases and 6 bases, there was a span of 12 bases. Germline CDR1 and CDR2: PRHDT and FYEKMQ (reference sequence). The CDR3 covers 13 residues. The CDR3 DNA is TGTGCCAGCAGCTCTCTTATGGGGTCTGAAGCTTTCTTT. As protein: CASSSLMGSEAFF.

This clone was found a few times. V gene TRBV5-6 combines with J gene TRBJ1-6, with D hard to call. The CDR3 extends over 12 amino acids. V shed 0 bases and J shed 10 bases, with 5 bases lying between them. The germline gives CDR1 SGHDT, CDR2 YYEEEE. The CDR3 sequence is CASSLALSPLHF. Written as DNA, the CDR3 is TGTGCCAGCAGCTTGGCCCTCTCACCCCTCCACTTT.

This rearrangement joins TRBV11-2 to TRBJ2-3, with 10 bases aligning to TRBD2. Germline V gene data show CDR1 as SGHAT and CDR2 as FQNNGV. V lost 6 bases, J lost 5 bases, and 8 bases stayed unmatched. CDR3 length equals 15 residues. CDR3 amino acids: CASRLLAGAGDTQYF. DNA of the CDR3: TGTGCCAGCAGACTTCTAGCGGGGGCCGGAGATACGCAGTATTTT.

This clone appeared a few times. The V and J genes are TRBV25-1 and TRBJ2-2, with TRBD1 matching over 8 bases. The V and J ends lost 4 bases and 1 base, in that order; junction bases with no gene match: 8. The CDR3 has 17 residues. Germline CDR1 reads MGHDK; CDR2 reads SYGVNS. The CDR3 bases are TGTGCCAGCAGTGGCGGTCCCGGGACAGGGAACACCGGGGAGCTGTTTTTT. This sequence encodes CASSGGPGTGNTGELFF.

The chain couples TRBV7-8 to TRBJ2-2, with D perhaps TRBD2 (6 bases). CDR1 SGHVS and CDR2 FQNEAQ come from the germline V gene. The V end lost 3 bases, the J end lost 5 bases, and 10 bases lay between the germline ends. The CDR3 runs to 14 residues. This chain's CDR3 is CASSFGDSTGELFF. The CDR3 DNA reads as TGTGCCAGCAGCTTCGGGGACTCTACCGGGGAGCTGTTTTTT.

This clone was counted only a few times. Written as DNA, the CDR3 is TGTGCCAGCAGTGCCTCGAGGAGTAGCGGGAGGTACAATGAGCAGTTCTTC. Encoded protein: CASSASRSSGRYNEQFF. This sequence joins TRBV25-1 and TRBJ2-1, with TRBD2 identical over 10 bases. The length of the CDR3 is 17 residues. Germline lookup yields CDR1 MGHDK and CDR2 SYGVNS. V lost 4 bases to trimming and J lost 4 bases; unmatched junction nucleotides: 10.

This clone was recorded once. V and J are TRBV5-4 and TRBJ2-3, with TRBD1 matching over 7 bases. The germline CDR1 and CDR2 sequences are SGHNT and YYREEE (reference sequence). V shed 0 bases and J 6 bases; nucleotides not matched to a gene: 4. This CDR3 comprises 14 residues. CDR3 nucleotide sequence: TGTGCCAGCAGCTTGGGGACAGGTCCCGATACGCAGTATTTT. Its protein is CASSLGTGPDTQYF. The full variable domain, in which reference TRBV5-4 and TRBJ2-3 provide the parts outside the CDR3, is ETGVTQSPTHLIKTRGQQVTLRCSSQSGHNTVSWYQQALGQGPQFIFQYYREEENGRGNFPPRFSGLQFPNYSSELNVNALELDDSALYLCASSLGTGPDTQYFGPGTRLTVL.

The chain joins TRBV18 to TRBJ2-3, with TRBD1 matching 10 bases. The CDR3 contains 14 residues. Germline assignment: CDR1 KGHSH and CDR2 LQKENI. J lost 4 bases, V lost 6 bases, and 4 bases had no gene match. This CDR3 reads CASSETGGADTQYF. In DNA form, the CDR3 reads TGTGCCAGCTCGGAGACAGGGGGCGCAGATACGCAGTATTTT.

This chain joins TRBV7-2 and TRBJ2-7, with no clear D. Trimming removed 1 base from V and 4 bases from J, with 5 bases in between. Germline CDR1 reads SGHTA; CDR2 reads FQGNSA. The CDR3 has 12 residues. CDR3 bases: TGTGCCAGCAGCTTAGTCCAGTACGAGCAGTACTTC. Translation: CASSLVQYEQYF.

The chain combines TRBV6-6 with TRBJ2-3, with D possibly matching TRBD2 (7 bases). Germline CDR1 is MNHNY and CDR2 is SVGAGI (reference sequence). The CDR3 spans 15 residues. Trimming cost V 6 bases and J 2 bases, with 15 bases left between them. In DNA, the CDR3 is TGTGCCAGCAGCGACCGGGGGGCCCTCACAGATACGCAGTATTTT. Its protein is CASSDRGALTDTQYF.

This clone was recorded once. This chain links TRBV7-9 with TRBJ2-7; tentative D call: TRBD1 (6 bases). Germline loops: CDR1 SEHNR, CDR2 FQNEAQ (reference sequence). Trimming shortened V by 5 bases and J by 3 bases, and 8 bases separated the two germline ends. The CDR3 is 12 amino acids. The CDR3 here is CASSQGHYEQYF. For the CDR3, the DNA is TGTGCCAGCAGCCAGGGACACTACGAGCAGTACTTC.

V usage is TRBV28 and J usage is TRBJ2-7, with a tentative D call TRBD1 (6 bases). V was cut by 11 bases and J by 7 bases, with 18 bases left in between. CDR1 and CDR2 (germline): MDHEN, SYDVKM. CDR3 length: 12 amino acids. This CDR3 is CASRGPRGEQYF. In DNA, the CDR3 is TGTGCCTCTCGAGGGCCGAGGGGGGAGCAGTACTTC.

J is TRBJ2-7 and V is TRBV4-1; D ambiguous. This CDR3 contains 15 residues. Per the germline V gene, CDR1 is MGHRA and CDR2 is YSYEKL. V was pared by 4 bases and J by 0 bases, with 13 bases between. CDR3 loop: CASSPTGAPSYEQYF. DNA of the CDR3: TGCGCCAGCAGCCCTACCGGCGCACCCTCCTACGAGCAGTACTTC.

This chain joins TRBV6-1 and TRBJ1-2; TRBD1 is a possible D gene (6 bases). Trimming stripped 0 bases from V and 2 bases from J, with 7 bases between. Germline CDR1 reads MNHNS; CDR2 reads SASEGT. There are 14 residues in the CDR3. Here the CDR3 reads CASSEAGQNYGYTF. In DNA, the CDR3 is TGTGCCAGCAGTGAAGCAGGACAGAACTATGGCTACACCTTC.

The V and J genes are TRBV7-3 and TRBJ2-1, with 11 bases identical to TRBD1. Germline values: CDR1 SGHTA, CDR2 FQGTGA. The CDR3 extends over 15 amino acids. Trimming removed 2 bases from V and 6 bases from J; junction bases left unmatched: 3. The CDR3 DNA reads as TGTGCCAGCAGCTTAGGACAGGGGGCAGTCAATGAGCAGTTCTTC. Protein product: CASSLGQGAVNEQFF. The variable domain in full, completed from reference TRBV7-3 and TRBJ2-1, reads GAGVSQTPSNKVTEKGKYVELRCDPISGHTALYWYRQSLGQGPEFLIYFQGTGAADDSGLPNDRFFAVRPEGSVSTLKIQRTERGDSAVYLCASSLGQGAVNEQFFGPGTRLTVL.

In this sample, this clone turned up a few times. Other DNA sequences in the sample encode the same CDR3. This chain uses TRBV30 with TRBJ2-3, with D perhaps TRBD1 (6 bases). Germline-derived CDR1 and CDR2 are GTSNPN and SVGIG (reference sequence). V shed 2 bases and J shed 1 base, with 10 bases lying between them. The CDR3 has 14 amino acids. The CDR3 nucleotides read TGTGCCTGGAGTCCGGGACATCGCACAGATACGCAGTATTTT. It specifies CAWSPGHRTDTQYF.

The chain combines TRBV6-1 with TRBJ2-7; D is ambiguous. The CDR3 extends over 16 amino acids. Germline V gives CDR1 MNHNS, CDR2 SASEGT. Trimming removed 2 bases at V and 1 base at J, with 15 bases between. CDR3 nucleotides: TGTGCCAGCAGTGAAAATTTATTCTCCACATCCTACGAGCAGTACTTC. Translation gives CASSENLFSTSYEQYF.